The present entry profiles one TCR beta chain with its context. CDR3 length: 13 amino acids. Germline values: CDR1 SGHDN, CDR2 FVKESK. With 1 base removed from V and 6 bases from J, the gap between germline ends came to 9 bases. This sample was taken from a study of blood T cell repertoires in COVID-19. Turning to the study itself: Samples came from the United States, Italy and Spain, spanning acute and convalescent COVID-19.

The repertoire was sequenced with immunoSEQ multiplex PCR; TCRdb's copy has only in-frame clones and lacks some. Seen here are about 97,000 clones, roughly 80% observed once, and the top ten hold nearly 4.5%. V usage is TRBV14 and J usage is TRBJ2-5; possibly TRBD2 for D (6 bases). The source material was peripheral blood. The clonotype originates from a man aged 55 to 70 with acute or convalescent COVID-19. The CDR3 DNA follows: TGTGCCAGCAGCCAAGGGGGGGAGAAGACCCAGTACTTC. It is translated as CASSQGGEKTQYF.